This T cell receptor beta chain was captured in a study of response to subunit inactivated influenza vaccine. TCRdb fed the RT-PCR reads into MiXCR, producing one record per CDR3 protein. In the table there are about 480,000 distinct CDR3 sequences, about 25% of which are singletons. CDR3 length: 17 residues. Trimming left V 2 bases short and J 1 base short, with 18 bases between. Germline V gene data show CDR1 as MNHEY and CDR2 as SVGEGT. The sequence derives from a man aged 45-60 years who received an inactivated influenza vaccine. This rearrangement joins TRBV6-2 or TRBV6-3 to TRBJ2-7; D might be TRBD1 or TRBD2, each matching 6 bases. The source material was CD4+ T cells sorted from PBMCs, sampled more than 4 days after vaccination. CDR3 nucleotides: TGTGCCAGCAGTTACAGGAGACGGGGGCTACCTTCCTACGAGCAGTACTTC. Translating gives CASSYRRRGLPSYEQYF.